This record looks at one TCR beta chain sequence and its context. The antigen is undetermined. The source of the sample is a study of cytomegalovirus exposure and HLA in healthy donors. Study observations and caveats: Despite most TCR sequences being rare, some public TCRs occurred in many donors.

Both 60 Vbeta primers and 13 Jbeta primers went into the PCR. Generated by immunoSEQ multiplex PCR, the TCRdb table keeps only in-frame clones and is missing some. The sample holds roughly 130,000 clones; about 80% are singletons and the top ten take approximately 1%. The TCR comes from a human donor in good health. Sequenced sample: PBMCs.

The CDR3 region has the DNA TGCAGCGTTGATCCCTTTGGACAGGGGGCTTTCACAGATACGCAGTATTTT. Its protein product is CSVDPFGQGAFTDTQYF. This chain joins TRBV29-1 and TRBJ2-3, with TRBD1 identical over 11 bases. The V and J ends lost 3 bases and 2 bases, in that order; junction bases with no gene match: 10. Per the germline V gene, CDR1 is SQVTM and CDR2 is ANQGSEA. The CDR3 covers 17 residues.